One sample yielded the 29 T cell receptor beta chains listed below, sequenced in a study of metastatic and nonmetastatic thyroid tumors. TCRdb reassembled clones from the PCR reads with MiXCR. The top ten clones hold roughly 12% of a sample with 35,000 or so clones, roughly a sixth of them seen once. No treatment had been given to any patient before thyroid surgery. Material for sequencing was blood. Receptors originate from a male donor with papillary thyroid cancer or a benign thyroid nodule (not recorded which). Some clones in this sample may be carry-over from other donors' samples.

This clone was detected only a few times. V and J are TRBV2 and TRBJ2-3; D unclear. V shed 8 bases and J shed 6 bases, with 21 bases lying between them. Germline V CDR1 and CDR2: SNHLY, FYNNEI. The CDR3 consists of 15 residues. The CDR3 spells CASLMSTDKGDTQYF. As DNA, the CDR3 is TGTGCCAGCCTGATGAGTACAGACAAAGGGGATACGCAGTATTTT.

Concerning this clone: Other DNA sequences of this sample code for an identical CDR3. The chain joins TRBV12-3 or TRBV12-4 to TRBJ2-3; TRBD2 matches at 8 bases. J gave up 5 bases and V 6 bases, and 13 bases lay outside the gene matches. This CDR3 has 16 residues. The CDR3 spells CASSPDLAGGLDTQYF. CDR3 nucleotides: TGTGCCAGCAGCCCCGACCTAGCGGGTGGTTTAGATACGCAGTATTTT.

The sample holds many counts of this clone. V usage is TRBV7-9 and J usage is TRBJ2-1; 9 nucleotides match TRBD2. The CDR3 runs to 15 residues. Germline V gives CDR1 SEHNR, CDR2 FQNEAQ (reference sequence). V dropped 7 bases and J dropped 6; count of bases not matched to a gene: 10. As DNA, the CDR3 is TGTGCCAGCACCAAAGCTAGCGGGATTGCCAATGAGCAGTTCTTC. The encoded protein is CASTKASGIANEQFF.

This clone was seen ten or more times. The CDR3 region has the DNA TGCGCCAGCAGTATCTCCGGGACAGGGTTGTACGAGCAGTACTTC. Amino acid sequence: CASSISGTGLYEQYF. The chain couples TRBV10-1 to TRBJ2-7, with TRBD1 matching over 9 bases. The V gene end was trimmed by 5 bases and the J gene end by 4 bases; junction bases not matched to a gene: 9. Germline V CDR1 and CDR2: WNHNN, SYGVQD (reference sequence). This CDR3 is built from 15 residues.

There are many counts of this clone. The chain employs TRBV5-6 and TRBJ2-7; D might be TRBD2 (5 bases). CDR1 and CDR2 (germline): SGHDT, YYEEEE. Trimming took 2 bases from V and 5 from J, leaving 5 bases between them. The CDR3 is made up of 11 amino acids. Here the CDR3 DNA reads TGTGCCAGCAGCTTCGGGGACGAGCAGTACTTC. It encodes CASSFGDEQYF.

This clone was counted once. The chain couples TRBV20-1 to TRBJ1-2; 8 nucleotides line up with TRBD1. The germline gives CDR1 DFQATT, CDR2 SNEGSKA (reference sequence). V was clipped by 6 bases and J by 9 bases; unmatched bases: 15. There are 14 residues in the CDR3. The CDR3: CSAPVRGQPLCYTF. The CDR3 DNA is TGCAGTGCGCCCGTCAGGGGGCAGCCCCTTTGCTACACCTTC.

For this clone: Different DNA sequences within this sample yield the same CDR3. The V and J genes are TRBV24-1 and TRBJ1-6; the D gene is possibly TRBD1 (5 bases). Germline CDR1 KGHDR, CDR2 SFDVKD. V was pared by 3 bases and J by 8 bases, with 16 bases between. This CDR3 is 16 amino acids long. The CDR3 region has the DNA TGTGCCACCAGTGATCCTCGGCAGGGACCCCATTCACCCCTCCACTTT. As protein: CATSDPRQGPHSPLHF.

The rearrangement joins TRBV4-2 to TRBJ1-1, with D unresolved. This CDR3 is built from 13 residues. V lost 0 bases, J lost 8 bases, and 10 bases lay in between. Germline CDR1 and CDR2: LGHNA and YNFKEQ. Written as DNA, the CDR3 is TGTGCCAGCAGCCAAGATCCTTTTCCCGAAGCTTTCTTT. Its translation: CASSQDPFPEAFF.

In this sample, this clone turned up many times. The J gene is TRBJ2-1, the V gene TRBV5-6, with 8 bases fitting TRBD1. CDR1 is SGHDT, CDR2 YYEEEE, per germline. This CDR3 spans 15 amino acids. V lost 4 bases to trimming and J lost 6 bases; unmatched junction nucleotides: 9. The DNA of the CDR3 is TGTGCCAGCAGCCCCAGACAGGGGAGGCTCAATGAGCAGTTCTTC. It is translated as CASSPRQGRLNEQFF.

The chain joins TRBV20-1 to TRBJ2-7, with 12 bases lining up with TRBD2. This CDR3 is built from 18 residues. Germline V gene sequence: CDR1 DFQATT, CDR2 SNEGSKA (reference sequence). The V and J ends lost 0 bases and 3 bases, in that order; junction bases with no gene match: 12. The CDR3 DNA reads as TGCAGTGCTAGAGATGTGACTAGCGGGAGTGGGGGGTTCTACGAGCAGTACTTC. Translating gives CSARDVTSGSGGFYEQYF.

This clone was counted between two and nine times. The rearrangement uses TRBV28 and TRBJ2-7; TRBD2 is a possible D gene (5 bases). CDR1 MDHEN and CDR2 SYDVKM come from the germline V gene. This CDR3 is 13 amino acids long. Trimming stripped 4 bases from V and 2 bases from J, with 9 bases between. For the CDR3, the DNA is TGTGCCAGCAGTTCGGGATCTCCCTACGAGCAGTACTTC. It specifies CASSSGSPYEQYF.

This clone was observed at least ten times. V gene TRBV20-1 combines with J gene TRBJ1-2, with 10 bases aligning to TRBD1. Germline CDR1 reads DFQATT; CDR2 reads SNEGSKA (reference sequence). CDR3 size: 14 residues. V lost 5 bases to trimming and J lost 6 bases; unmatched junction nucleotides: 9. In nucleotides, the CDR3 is TGCAGTGCTCCACGACAGGGGGCTCGTGATGGCTACACCTTC. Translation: CSAPRQGARDGYTF.

The CDR3 reads CASSYKAGTVNTEAFF. CDR3 sequence (DNA): TGTGCCAGCAGTTATAAAGCCGGGACAGTGAACACTGAAGCTTTCTTT. V usage is TRBV28 and J usage is TRBJ1-1, with 7 bases matching TRBD1. Looked up from germline, CDR1 is MDHEN and CDR2 is SYDVKM. J was trimmed by 0 bases and V by 4 bases; bases with no gene match: 8. The CDR3 covers 16 residues.

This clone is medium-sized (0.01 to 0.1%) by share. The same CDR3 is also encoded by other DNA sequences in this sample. The CDR3 DNA follows: TGTGCCAGCAGTAGGAGTGCCGGGGAGCTGTTTTTT. Its translation is CASSRSAGELFF. This chain joins TRBV6-1 and TRBJ2-2; no reliable D call. Germline assignment: CDR1 MNHNS and CDR2 SASEGT. The CDR3 is 12 residues long. V lost 5 bases and J 6 bases, leaving 7 bases between the germline ends.

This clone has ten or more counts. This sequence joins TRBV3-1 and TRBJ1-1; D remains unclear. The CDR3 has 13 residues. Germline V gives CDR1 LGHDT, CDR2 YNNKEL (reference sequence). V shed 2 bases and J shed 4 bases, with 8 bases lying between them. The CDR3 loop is CASSQRAGTEAFF. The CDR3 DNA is TGTGCCAGCAGCCAAAGGGCAGGCACTGAAGCTTTCTTT.

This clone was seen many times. The CDR3 reads CASSPTGQGFYEQYF. Written as DNA, the CDR3 is TGTGCCAGCTCACCAACAGGACAGGGTTTCTACGAGCAGTACTTC. The J gene is TRBJ2-7, the V gene TRBV18, with 8 bases lining up with TRBD1. CDR3 size: 15 residues. Germline V lookup: CDR1 KGHSH, CDR2 LQKENI. V shed 2 bases and J 3 bases; nucleotides not matched to a gene: 6.

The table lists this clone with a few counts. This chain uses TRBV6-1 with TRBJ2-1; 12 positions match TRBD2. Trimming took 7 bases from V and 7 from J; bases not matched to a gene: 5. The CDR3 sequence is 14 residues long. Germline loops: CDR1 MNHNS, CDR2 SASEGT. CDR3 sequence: CASTSSGRANEQFF. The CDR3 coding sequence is TGTGCCAGCACCTCTAGCGGGAGGGCGAATGAGCAGTTCTTC.

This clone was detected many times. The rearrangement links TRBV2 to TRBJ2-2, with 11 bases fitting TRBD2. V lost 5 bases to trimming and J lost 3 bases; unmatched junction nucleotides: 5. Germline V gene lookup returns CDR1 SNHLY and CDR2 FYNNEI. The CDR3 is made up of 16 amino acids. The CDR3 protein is CASSRLAGGDTGELFF. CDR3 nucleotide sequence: TGTGCCAGCAGTCGGCTAGCGGGAGGCGACACCGGGGAGCTGTTTTTT.

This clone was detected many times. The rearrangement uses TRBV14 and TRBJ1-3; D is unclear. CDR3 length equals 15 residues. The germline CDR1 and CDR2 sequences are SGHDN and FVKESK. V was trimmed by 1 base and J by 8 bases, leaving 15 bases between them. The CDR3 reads CASSQVLGVWDTIYF. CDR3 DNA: TGTGCCAGCAGCCAAGTATTAGGCGTTTGGGACACCATATATTTT. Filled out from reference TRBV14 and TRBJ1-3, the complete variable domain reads EAGVTQFPSHSVIEKGQTVTLRCDPISGHDNLYWYRRVMGKEIKFLLHFVKESKQDESGMPNNRFLAERTGGTYSTLKVQPAELEDSGVYFCASSQVLGVWDTIYFGEGSWLTVV.

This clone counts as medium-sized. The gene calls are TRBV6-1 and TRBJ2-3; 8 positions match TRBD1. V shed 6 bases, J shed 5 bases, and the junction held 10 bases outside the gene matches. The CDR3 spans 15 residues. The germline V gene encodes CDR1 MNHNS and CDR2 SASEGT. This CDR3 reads CASSLTGGKGDTQYF. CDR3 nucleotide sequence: TGTGCCAGCAGCCTCACAGGGGGAAAAGGAGATACGCAGTATTTT.

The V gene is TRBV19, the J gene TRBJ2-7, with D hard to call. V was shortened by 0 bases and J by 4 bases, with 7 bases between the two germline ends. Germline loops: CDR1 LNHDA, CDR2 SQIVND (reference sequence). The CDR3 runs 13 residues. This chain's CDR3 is CASSIDHSYEQYF. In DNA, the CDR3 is TGTGCCAGTAGTATAGATCACAGTTACGAGCAGTACTTC.

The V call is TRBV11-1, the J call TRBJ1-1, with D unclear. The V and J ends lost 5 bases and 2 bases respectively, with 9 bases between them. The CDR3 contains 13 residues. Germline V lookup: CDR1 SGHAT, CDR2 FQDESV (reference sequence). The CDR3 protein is CASSLQRNTEAFF. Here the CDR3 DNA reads TGTGCCAGCAGCCTGCAGAGAAACACTGAAGCTTTCTTT.

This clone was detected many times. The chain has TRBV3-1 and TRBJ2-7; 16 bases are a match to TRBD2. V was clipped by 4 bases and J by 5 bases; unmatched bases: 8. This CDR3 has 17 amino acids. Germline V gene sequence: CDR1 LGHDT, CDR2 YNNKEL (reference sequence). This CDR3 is CASSRTGTSGRAHEQYF. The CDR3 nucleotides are TGTGCCAGCAGCCGCACCGGGACTAGCGGGAGGGCCCACGAGCAGTACTTC.

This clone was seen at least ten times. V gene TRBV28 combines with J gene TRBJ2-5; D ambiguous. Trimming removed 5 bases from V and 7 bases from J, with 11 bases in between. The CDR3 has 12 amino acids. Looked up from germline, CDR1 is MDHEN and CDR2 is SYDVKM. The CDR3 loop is CASSPPIGTQYF. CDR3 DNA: TGTGCCAGCAGTCCCCCAATTGGGACCCAGTACTTC.

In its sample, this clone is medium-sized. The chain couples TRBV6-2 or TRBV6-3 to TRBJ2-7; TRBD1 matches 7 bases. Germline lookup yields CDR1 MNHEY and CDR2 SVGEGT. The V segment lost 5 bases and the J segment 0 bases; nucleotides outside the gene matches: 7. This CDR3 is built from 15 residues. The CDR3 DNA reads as TGTGCCAGCAGTCCCGACAGGGCCAGCTCCTACGAGCAGTACTTC. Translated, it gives CASSPDRASSYEQYF.

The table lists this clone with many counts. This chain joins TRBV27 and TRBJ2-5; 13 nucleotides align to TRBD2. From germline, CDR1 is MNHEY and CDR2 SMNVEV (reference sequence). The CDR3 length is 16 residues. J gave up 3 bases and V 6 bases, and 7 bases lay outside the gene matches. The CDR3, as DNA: TGTGCCAGCAGCCATATACTAGCGGGGGGGAAAGAGACCCAGTACTTC. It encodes CASSHILAGGKETQYF.

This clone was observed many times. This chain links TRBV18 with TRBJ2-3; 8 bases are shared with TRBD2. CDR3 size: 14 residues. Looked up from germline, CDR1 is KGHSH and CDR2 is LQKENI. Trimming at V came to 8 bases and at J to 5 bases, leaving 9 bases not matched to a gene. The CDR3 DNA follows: TGTGCCAGCCGGGAGGAGACTAGCGTAGATACGCAGTATTTT. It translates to CASREETSVDTQYF. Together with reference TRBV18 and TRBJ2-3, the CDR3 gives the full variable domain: NAGVMQNPRHLVRRRGQEARLRCSPMKGHSHVYWYRQLPEEGLKFMVYLQKENIIDESGMPKERFSAEFPKEGPSILRIQQVVRGDSAAYFCASREETSVDTQYFGPGTRLTVL.

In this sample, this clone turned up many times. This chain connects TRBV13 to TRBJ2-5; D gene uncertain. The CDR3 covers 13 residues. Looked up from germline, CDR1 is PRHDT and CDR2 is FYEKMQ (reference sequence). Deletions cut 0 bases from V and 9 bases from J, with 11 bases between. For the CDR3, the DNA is TGTGCCAGCAGCTTAGGCCGTTACGAGGCCCAGTACTTC. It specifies CASSLGRYEAQYF.

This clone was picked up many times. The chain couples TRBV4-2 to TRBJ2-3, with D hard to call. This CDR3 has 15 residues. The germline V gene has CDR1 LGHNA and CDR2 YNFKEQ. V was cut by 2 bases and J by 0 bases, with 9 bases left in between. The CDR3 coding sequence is TGTGCCAGCAGCCAAATACAGAGTAGCACAGATACGCAGTATTTT. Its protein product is CASSQIQSSTDTQYF.